This T cell receptor (beta chain) was recorded in a study of shared clonotypes between healthy human individuals. Study-wide results and caveats: It was expected that sequencing depth would affect clonotype sharing among donors.

Note on this clone: Antigen specificity is unknown.

The healthy adult donors were HIV-negative and reported no recent acute infections or vaccinations. Trimming pared 4 bases from V and 0 bases from J, leaving 16 bases between. The germline V gene has CDR1 SGHRS and CDR2 YFSETQ. This CDR3 region has 16 residues. The assay was immunoSEQ multiplex PCR, and TCRdb's table has in-frame clones only and misses some. The repertoire holds some 980,000 clones, with more than 75% as singletons. The receptor was derived from a man aged 18 to 29 in good health. The genes are TRBV5-1 and TRBJ2-5, with D perhaps TRBD2 (5 bases). Source material: memory CD4+ T cells sorted from blood. Subset specified: CD45RA-negative fraction. CDR3 bases: TGCGCCAGCAGCCCCCAGGTGCTAGCCCACCAAGAGACCCAGTACTTC. This sequence encodes CASSPQVLAHQETQYF.